This T cell receptor (beta chain) was identified in a study of cytomegalovirus exposure and HLA in healthy donors. Overall study context: Prior work identified roughly 120 million unique TCR beta sequences in about 179 million T cells. Study-wide findings and caveats: Exclusion applied to some V segments, including TRBV6-2 and TRBV6-3, as they were indistinguishable. Through in vitro validation, three CMV-associated chains were shown to be specific for CMV antigens. A later analysis associated 15,000 to 20,000 TCR beta sequences with HLA alleles at a 0.05 false discovery rate.

This CDR3 is built from 15 residues. The germline V gene encodes CDR1 SGHTA and CDR2 FQGNSA. 13 Jbeta primers and 60 Vbeta primers were used for the PCR. Repertoires were generated with immunoSEQ multiplex PCR, while TCRdb's copy carries only in-frame clones and drops some. The sample contains fewer than 250,000 clones, about nine tenths of which appear only once. Comments on this clone: Its specificity is unknown.

The chain joins TRBV7-2 to TRBJ2-5, with 9 nucleotides matching TRBD1. TRBJ2-7 explains the end of the DNA better; the J call may be wrong. The receptor was isolated from a boy between 2 and 15 years old in good health and CMV-seronegative. Material for sequencing was PBMCs. As DNA, the CDR3 is TGTGCCAGCAGCCCGGGGACAGGGAAGGCCTACGAGCAGTACTTC. It codes for CASSPGTGKAYEQYF.